This T cell receptor beta chain was identified during a study of blood T cells in healthy people across ages. The sample holds many counts of this clonotype. A second about 6 to 12 cycle PCR used barcoded and J-beta primers. TCRdb re-called the 5' RACE reads through MiXCR, storing one row per CDR3 protein. Found here are over a million distinct CDR3 sequences, 35% to 45% of them singletons; the top ten hold about 4%. CDR3 length: 13 amino acids. Germline V lookup: CDR1 SQVTM, CDR2 ANQGSEA. V lost 2 bases to trimming and J lost 2 bases, with 9 bases between them. Sequencing was carried out using blood. This TCR derives from a woman under 30 in good health. J is TRBJ1-2 and V is TRBV29-1, with a tentative D call TRBD1 (5 bases). CDR3 residues: CSVEKGKNYGYTF. Here the CDR3 DNA reads TGCAGCGTTGAAAAGGGGAAAAACTATGGCTACACCTTC.